This T cell receptor beta chain comes out of a study of shared clonotypes between healthy human individuals. Sequencing used immunoSEQ multiplex PCR; TCRdb keeps in-frame clones, though not all of them. This sample has roughly 2,500,000 clones, with approximately 94% found just once. The sample holds a few counts of this clone. As yet, its antigen is unknown. The same CDR3 also results from other DNA sequences found in this sample. The CDR3 is made up of 13 amino acids. In germline, CDR1 is SGHTA, CDR2 FQGTGA. V lost 5 bases, J lost 2 bases, and 2 bases stayed unmatched. Study outcomes and limitations: Apart from blood, nothing was sampled; tissue repertoires likely differ. It was observed that approximately 5% of naive CD4 clonotypes were shared across several donors. Compared with clonotypes that all four donors shared, non-shared clonotypes had lower generation probabilities.

The receptor comes from a man younger than 35 in good health. Some clones in this sample may be carry-over from other donors' samples. Sequenced input: naive CD4+ T cells from PBMCs. Stated subset: CD45RA+ positively selected. J is TRBJ1-1 and V is TRBV7-3; 7 bases fit TRBD1. Here the CDR3 reads CASSRQGNTEAFF. CDR3 DNA: TGTGCCAGCAGCCGACAGGGCAACACTGAAGCTTTCTTT.